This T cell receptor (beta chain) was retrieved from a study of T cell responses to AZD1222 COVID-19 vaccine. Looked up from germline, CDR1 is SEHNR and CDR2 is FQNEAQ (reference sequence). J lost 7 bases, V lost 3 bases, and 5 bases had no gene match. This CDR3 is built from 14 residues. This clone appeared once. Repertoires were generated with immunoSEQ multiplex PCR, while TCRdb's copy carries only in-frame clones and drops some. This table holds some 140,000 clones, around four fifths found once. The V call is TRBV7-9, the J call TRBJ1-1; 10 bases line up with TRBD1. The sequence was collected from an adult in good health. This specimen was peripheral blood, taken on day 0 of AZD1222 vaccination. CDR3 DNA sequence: TGTGCCAGCAGCTTTGGACAGGGGGAAGGTGAAGCTTTCTTT. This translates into CASSFGQGEGEAFF.